Each of the 5 T cell receptor beta chains below was sequenced from the same sample in a study of T cell repertoires in cytomegalovirus infection. No antigen has been assigned to these receptors. TCRdb recomputed calls from the reads with MiXCR, one row per CDR3 protein. The sample lists about a million distinct CDR3 sequences, roughly 30% occurring once. Here the sequenced sample was cultured CD8+ T cells from PBMCs, taken from culture after CMV antigen stimulation. These receptors were obtained from a human donor in good health (CMV status not recorded). Some clones in this sample may be carry-over from other donors' samples.

This clonotype was seen at least ten times. The V gene is TRBV28, the J gene TRBJ2-5; D is possibly TRBD1 (6 bases). V lost 0 bases and J 5 bases, leaving 16 bases between the germline ends. From germline, CDR1 is MDHEN and CDR2 SYDVKM. The CDR3 covers 16 residues. The CDR3, as DNA: TGTGCCAGCAGTTTATGGGTGGACAGTGAAGAGGAGACCCAGTACTTC. Amino acid sequence: CASSLWVDSEEETQYF.

This clonotype was recorded a few times. This rearrangement joins TRBV6-1 to TRBJ1-5; TRBD1 matches at 9 bases. Germline V gene sequence: CDR1 MNHNS, CDR2 SASEGT. Trimming cost V 0 bases and J 4 bases; bases outside gene matches: 10. This CDR3 is 18 amino acids long. CDR3 nucleotide sequence: TGTGCCAGCAGTGAAGCCGCAGGACAGGGGAAGTTTAATCAGCCCCAGCATTTT. Translating gives CASSEAAGQGKFNQPQHF.

This clonotype has at least ten counts. In DNA, the CDR3 is TGTGCCAGCAGCTTAGAAGGGGCCCAAGAGACCCAGTACTTC. Translation gives CASSLEGAQETQYF. The V and J genes are TRBV7-2 and TRBJ2-5; TRBD1 is a possible D gene (5 bases). Germline CDR1 and CDR2: SGHTA and FQGNSA. This CDR3 is built from 14 residues. With 1 base removed from V and 1 base from J, the gap between germline ends came to 7 bases.

This clonotype was recorded at least ten times. The chain employs TRBV10-3 and TRBJ2-7; 8 positions match TRBD1. The CDR3 runs to 17 residues. With V trimmed by 4 bases and J by 3 bases, 14 bases remained unmatched. Germline V gives CDR1 ENHRY, CDR2 SYGVKD. CDR3 nucleotide sequence: TGTGCCATCAGTGCCCCCGACAGGGGAGGTTTCAACTACGAGCAGTACTTC. Amino acid sequence: CAISAPDRGGFNYEQYF.

This clonotype was counted a few times. CDR3 residues: CASSFGVGGGTEAFF. In DNA, the CDR3 is TGTGCCAGCAGTTTTGGGGTCGGGGGCGGCACTGAAGCTTTCTTT. V usage is TRBV27 and J usage is TRBJ1-1; D is perhaps TRBD1 (6 bases). The CDR3 has 15 amino acids. Germline V gene data show CDR1 as MNHEY and CDR2 as SMNVEV (reference sequence). V was shortened by 3 bases and J by 4 bases, with 15 bases between the two germline ends.